This T cell receptor beta chain stems from a study of shared clonotypes between healthy human individuals. Findings and caveats of the study: Across a few donors, naive CD4 shared around 5.3%, naive CD8 around 4%, memory CD4 over 2%, memory CD8 0.35% to 0.5%. Generation probabilities of non-shared clonotypes were lower (relative to those shared by all four donors).

J gave up 1 base and V 3 bases, and 7 bases lay outside the gene matches. This CDR3 spans 17 amino acids. Germline CDR1 is WSHSY and CDR2 is SAAADI. About this clone: Its antigen is as yet unknown.

The run depth of the assay was deep. An even split of each subset's genomic DNA across several immunoSEQ plates was performed. TCRdb's table, derived via immunoSEQ multiplex PCR, lists solely in-frame clones and lacks some. Of 2,500,000 or so clones in the sample, about 92% are singletons; the top ten hold over 0.12%. The chain employs TRBV10-2 and TRBJ1-5; 9 bases fit TRBD1. Sequencing was carried out using naive CD4+ T cells sorted from blood. The sample's subset: CD45RA+ positively selected. This receptor was taken from a man aged 18-30 years in good health. DNA for the CDR3: TGCGCCAGCAGTGAAGTGGGACAGGGTCGCAGCAATCAGCCCCAGCATTTT. Translating it yields CASSEVGQGRSNQPQHF.